Following are 32 T cell receptor beta chains from one sample sequenced in a study of identical twins. TCRdb reprocessed the 5' RACE reads with MiXCR, giving one entry per CDR3 protein. Seen here are about 470,000 distinct CDR3 sequences, approximately 24% observed once, and the top ten hold 2.5% to 3.5%. Separately, the same data were catalogued under a study of T cells expressing NK-cell markers.

Sequenced sample: CD4+ T cells sorted from blood. These TCRs come from a woman aged 18-29 years in good health.

The chain is built from TRBV10-3 and TRBJ2-7, with D possibly called TRBD1 or TRBD2 (5 bases each). Germline CDR1 and CDR2: ENHRY and SYGVKD. The CDR3 is 14 residues long. The ends were cut back, 10 bases at V and 2 bases at J, with 18 bases in the middle. As DNA, the CDR3 is TGTGCCACGAGAGGGGCGGTGGGCCCCTACGAGCAGTACTTC. As protein: CATRGAVGPYEQYF.

The CDR3 sequence: CASSWGLAGGTDTQYF. The CDR3 coding sequence is TGCGCCAGCAGCTGGGGACTAGCGGGGGGCACAGATACGCAGTATTTT. The chain recombines TRBV5-1 with TRBJ2-3, with TRBD2 matching over 14 bases. The V segment lost 3 bases and the J segment 1 base; nucleotides outside the gene matches: 1. CDR3 size: 16 residues. Germline CDR1 reads SGHRS; CDR2 reads YFSETQ. The full variable domain, its missing parts supplied by reference TRBV5-1 and TRBJ2-3, is KAGVTQTPRYLIKTRGQQVTLSCSPISGHRSVSWYQQTPGQGLQFLFEYFSETQRNKGNFPGRFSGRQFSNSRSEMNVSTLELGDSALYLCASSWGLAGGTDTQYFGPGTRLTVL.

This chain connects TRBV7-2 to TRBJ2-1; the D gene could be TRBD1 or TRBD2 (7 bases each). This CDR3 contains 15 residues. CDR1 SGHTA and CDR2 FQGNSA come from the germline V gene. V was trimmed by 5 bases and J by 11 bases, leaving 22 bases between them. Here the CDR3 DNA reads TGTGCCAGCAGCCACAGGGGAGGGCTCTTTAATCAGCAGTTCTTC. Its protein is CASSHRGGLFNQQFF. Drawing the rest from reference TRBV7-2 and TRBJ2-1, the complete variable domain is GAGVSQSPSNKVTEKGKDVELRCDPISGHTALYWYRQSLGQGLEFLIYFQGNSAPDKSGLPSDRFSAERTGGSVSTLTIQRTQQEDSAVYLCASSHRGGLFNQQFFGPGTRLTVL.

In its sample, this clonotype was seen a few times. This chain links TRBV29-1 with TRBJ2-7; no clear D gene. The ends were cut back, 0 bases at V and 6 bases at J, with 6 bases in the middle. CDR3 length: 11 amino acids. CDR1 is SQVTM and CDR2 is ANQGSEA in the germline V gene. The CDR3 here is CSVEDNSEQYF. CDR3 DNA sequence: TGCAGCGTTGAAGACAACAGCGAGCAGTACTTC.

The chain is built from TRBV10-3 and TRBJ2-2; 8 nucleotides agree with TRBD1. The CDR3 loop spans 16 amino acids. Germline values: CDR1 ENHRY, CDR2 SYGVKD. The trim removed 0 bases at V and 2 bases at J, leaving 2 bases unmatched. The chain's CDR3 is CAISESDRGNTGELFF. The CDR3 bases are TGTGCCATCAGTGAGTCCGACAGGGGAAACACCGGGGAGCTGTTTTTT.

The V and J genes are TRBV27 and TRBJ2-6; D is unresolved. V shed 3 bases and J shed 1 base, with 7 bases lying between them. CDR3 size: 15 residues. The V gene's germline CDR1 is MNHEY and CDR2 SMNVEV (reference sequence). The CDR3: CASSFWGSGANVLTF. In DNA, the CDR3 is TGTGCCAGCAGTTTTTGGGGTTCTGGGGCCAACGTCCTGACTTTC.

The chain carries TRBV6-1 and TRBJ2-3, with TRBD2 identical over 8 bases. CDR3 length: 15 amino acids. In germline, CDR1 is MNHNS, CDR2 SASEGT. V was clipped by 6 bases and J by 5 bases; unmatched bases: 10. The CDR3 sequence: CASSSSGGGKDTQYF. The DNA for the CDR3 is TGTGCCAGCAGCTCAAGCGGGGGAGGTAAAGATACGCAGTATTTT.

This clonotype was observed a few times. The rearrangement uses TRBV7-9 and TRBJ2-2, with 10 bases identical to TRBD1. The CDR3 is made up of 17 amino acids. V was clipped by 4 bases and J by 1 base; unmatched bases: 6. Germline assignment: CDR1 SEHNR and CDR2 FQNEAQ (reference sequence). In DNA, the CDR3 is TGTGCCAGCAGCTCTAGGAGGACAGGGGGGAACACCGGGGAGCTGTTTTTT. It specifies CASSSRRTGGNTGELFF.

The rearrangement links TRBV25-1 to TRBJ1-4; no definite D call. CDR3 length: 16 amino acids. From germline, CDR1 is MGHDK and CDR2 SYGVNS. V was cut by 2 bases and J by 8 bases, with 18 bases left in between. CDR3 nucleotide sequence: TGTGCCAGCAGTGAACCCCCAGGTCGGGTTGACGAAAAACTGTTTTTT. Translated: CASSEPPGRVDEKLFF.

This chain connects TRBV11-2 to TRBJ2-7; either TRBD1 or TRBD2 may supply D (6 bases each). The germline CDR1 and CDR2 sequences are SGHAT and FQNNGV. V lost 7 bases to trimming and J lost 3 bases, with 16 bases between them. CDR3 length equals 14 residues. The CDR3 sequence is CASNKGGGFYEQYF. CDR3 nucleotides: TGTGCCAGCAACAAGGGGGGCGGATTCTACGAGCAGTACTTC.

The chain has TRBV20-1 and TRBJ2-1, with D perhaps TRBD1 or TRBD2 (6 bases each). Trimming stripped 1 base from V and 4 bases from J, with 14 bases between. From germline, CDR1 is DFQATT and CDR2 SNEGSKA (reference sequence). The CDR3 covers 15 residues. The DNA of the CDR3 is TGCAGTGCTAGAGGGGGGGCACAGGCGTACAATGAGCAGTTCTTC. This translates into CSARGGAQAYNEQFF.

The CDR3 sequence: CASSTGHAYEQYF. For the CDR3, the DNA is TGTGCCAGCAGTACAGGGCACGCCTACGAGCAGTACTTC. The genes are TRBV2 and TRBJ2-7; D is perhaps TRBD1 (6 bases). Germline V lookup: CDR1 SNHLY, CDR2 FYNNEI. Between the trimmed V and J ends, which lost 5 bases and 2 bases, there was a span of 10 bases. The CDR3 extends over 13 amino acids.

A few counts support this clonotype. The chain carries TRBV7-8 and TRBJ1-6; 7 nucleotides agree with TRBD1. The CDR3 runs to 15 residues. Germline V gene data show CDR1 as SGHVS and CDR2 as FQNEAQ. Germline trimming cut 5 bases from V and 9 bases from J; bases unmatched to any gene: 10. The CDR3 bases are TGTGCCAGCAGCAGATACCGGGACAGCTCTTCACCCCTCCACTTT. Protein product: CASSRYRDSSSPLHF.

The J gene is TRBJ2-7, the V gene TRBV20-1, with 11 bases lining up with TRBD2. The V and J ends lost 2 bases and 4 bases, in that order; junction bases with no gene match: 10. CDR1 and CDR2 (germline): DFQATT, SNEGSKA (reference sequence). This CDR3 spans 16 amino acids. The CDR3: CSARPPLAGGEYEQYF. The DNA for the CDR3 is TGCAGTGCTAGACCTCCCCTAGCGGGAGGCGAGTACGAGCAGTACTTC.

This clonotype has a handful of counts. The CDR3 DNA follows: TGTGCCAGCAGTTCTATGACAGGGCTGGGCGGCTACACCTTC. Translation gives CASSSMTGLGGYTF. The chain couples TRBV27 to TRBJ1-2; TRBD1 aligns across 7 bases. Germline-derived CDR1 and CDR2 are MNHEY and SMNVEV (reference sequence). This CDR3 contains 14 residues. Trimming took 4 bases from V and 8 from J; bases not matched to a gene: 10.

The sample holds a few counts of this clonotype. The rearrangement joins TRBV11-2 to TRBJ2-2; 10 nucleotides line up with TRBD2. The V gene's germline CDR1 is SGHAT and CDR2 FQNNGV. The CDR3 loop spans 18 amino acids. The junction had 7 bases not matched to a gene; V was cut back by 1 base and J by 2 bases. The CDR3 loop reads CASSLGRGLAANTGELFF. In DNA form, the CDR3 reads TGTGCCAGCAGCTTAGGGAGAGGACTAGCGGCCAACACCGGGGAGCTGTTTTTT.

The V and J genes are TRBV6-2 or TRBV6-3 and TRBJ2-7, with 11 bases aligning to TRBD2. Germline V gives CDR1 MNHEY, CDR2 SVGEGT. V trimming: 4 bases; J trimming: 6 bases; junction bases outside the gene matches: 8. This CDR3 is built from 15 residues. CDR3 sequence: CASSSRLAGTGEQYF. CDR3 nucleotides: TGTGCCAGCAGTTCCAGACTAGCGGGGACGGGCGAGCAGTACTTC.

The CDR3 DNA sequence: TGTGCTAGTGCGCGTACCGGGGACTCCTACGAGCAGTACTTC. Encoded protein: CASARTGDSYEQYF. This rearrangement joins TRBV12-5 to TRBJ2-7, with D possibly matching TRBD2 (5 bases). The CDR3 has 14 residues. Germline CDR1 LGHNT, CDR2 FRNRAP. The V end lost 7 bases, the J end lost 0 bases, and 13 bases lay between the germline ends.

This clonotype was seen many times. The chain employs TRBV11-2 and TRBJ2-5, with D perhaps given as TRBD1 or TRBD2 (5 bases each). Per germline, CDR1 SGHAT and CDR2 FQNNGV. CDR3 size: 16 residues. V lost 1 base and J 7 bases, leaving 19 bases between the germline ends. The CDR3 DNA is TGTGCCAGCAGCTTAGGCACTCTAGCTGTGCAGGGGACCCAGTACTTC. This gives the protein CASSLGTLAVQGTQYF.

The chain couples TRBV12-3 or TRBV12-4 to TRBJ2-7; the D gene is possibly TRBD2 (6 bases). Trimming took off 2 bases at V and 5 bases at J, with 7 bases between the two ends. CDR3 size: 12 residues. CDR3 nucleotide sequence: TGTGCCAGCAGTTTATGGGGGGACGAGCAGTACTTC. Translation: CASSLWGDEQYF.

The V gene is TRBV5-1, the J gene TRBJ1-4; 7 nucleotides agree with TRBD1. Germline loops: CDR1 SGHRS, CDR2 YFSETQ. V lost 1 base and J lost 7; bases outside the gene matches: 10. The CDR3 length is 16 residues. For the CDR3, the DNA is TGCGCCAGCAGCTTGTTCCCGACAGGGCGCTCTGAAAAACTGTTTTTT. It encodes CASSLFPTGRSEKLFF.

This clonotype was counted between two and nine times. The chain has TRBV5-1 and TRBJ2-1, with 10 positions matching TRBD2. The V gene's germline CDR1 is SGHRS and CDR2 YFSETQ. This CDR3 region has 18 residues. With 4 bases clipped from V and 6 bases from J, the junction kept 16 bases outside the gene matches. CDR3 region: CASSPCLAPSGRCNEQFF. CDR3 DNA: TGCGCCAGCAGCCCATGCCTGGCACCTAGCGGGAGATGCAATGAGCAGTTCTTC.

The rearrangement joins TRBV5-1 to TRBJ2-5; TRBD2 is a possible D gene (5 bases). Germline lookup yields CDR1 SGHRS and CDR2 YFSETQ. This CDR3 region has 14 residues. The V end lost 3 bases, the J end lost 5 bases, and 14 bases lay between the germline ends. CDR3 residues: CASSSMAGRETQYF. CDR3 nucleotides: TGCGCCAGCAGCTCCATGGCGGGCAGGGAGACCCAGTACTTC.

The chain couples TRBV20-1 to TRBJ2-3, with 9 positions matching TRBD1. Germline V gene lookup returns CDR1 DFQATT and CDR2 SNEGSKA (reference sequence). The ends lost 5 bases at V and 0 bases at J; junction bases unmatched: 3. The CDR3 is made up of 14 amino acids. The CDR3 DNA reads TGCAGTGCTTCTGACAGGGGGAGCACAGATACGCAGTATTTT. Protein sequence: CSASDRGSTDTQYF.

In its sample, this clonotype was seen a few times. The rearrangement links TRBV6-2 or TRBV6-3 to TRBJ2-3; TRBD1 aligns across 10 bases. V lost 2 bases to trimming and J lost 6 bases; unmatched junction nucleotides: 8. The length of the CDR3 is 16 residues. The germline V gene encodes CDR1 MNHEY and CDR2 SVGEGT. DNA for the CDR3: TGTGCCAGCAGTTACCGGGACAGGGGATATCCTGATACGCAGTATTTT. Amino acid sequence: CASSYRDRGYPDTQYF.

The chain has TRBV10-1 and TRBJ2-3; 8 nucleotides match TRBD1. The trim removed 8 bases at V and 7 bases at J, leaving 11 bases unmatched. Looked up from germline, CDR1 is WNHNN and CDR2 is SYGVQD (reference sequence). The CDR3 is made up of 14 amino acids. CDR3 amino acids: CASGRTGSVNTQYF. CDR3 DNA: TGCGCCAGCGGACGGACAGGGTCGGTGAATACGCAGTATTTT.

This sequence joins TRBV6-6 and TRBJ2-5; perhaps TRBD2 as D (6 bases). There are 12 residues in the CDR3. Germline CDR1 and CDR2: MNHNY and SVGAGI (reference sequence). V lost 7 bases and J 3 bases, leaving 9 bases between the germline ends. CDR3: CASKASEETQYF. The CDR3 DNA sequence: TGTGCCAGCAAGGCTAGCGAAGAGACCCAGTACTTC.

This sequence joins TRBV20-1 and TRBJ2-3; D not resolved. CDR1 and CDR2 (germline): DFQATT, SNEGSKA (reference sequence). This CDR3 has 11 residues. V was clipped by 3 bases and J by 2 bases, with 3 bases between them. CDR3 bases: TGCAGTGCTAGTACCACAGATACGCAGTATTTT. As protein: CSASTTDTQYF.

This clonotype appeared a few times. This chain joins TRBV11-2 and TRBJ1-2, with 7 bases aligning to TRBD1. The CDR3 is made up of 18 amino acids. V trimming: 3 bases; J trimming: 4 bases; junction bases outside the gene matches: 17. The germline V gene encodes CDR1 SGHAT and CDR2 FQNNGV. CDR3 amino acids: CASSFPQRQGPISYGYTF. The CDR3, as DNA: TGTGCCAGCAGCTTCCCCCAGAGACAGGGCCCTATAAGCTATGGCTACACCTTC.

This clonotype was recorded at least ten times. The chain joins TRBV20-1 to TRBJ2-7, with D unclear. From germline, CDR1 is DFQATT and CDR2 SNEGSKA (reference sequence). The CDR3 sequence is 12 residues long. Trimming removed 2 bases at V and 1 base at J, with 6 bases between. The CDR3 DNA is TGCAGTGCTAGACAGCTTTCCTACGAGCAGTACTTC. Encoded protein: CSARQLSYEQYF.

The chain joins TRBV6-2 or TRBV6-3 to TRBJ2-2; perhaps TRBD1 as D (6 bases). Germline V CDR1 and CDR2: MNHEY, SVGEGT. This CDR3 region has 15 residues. V was clipped by 10 bases and J by 3 bases, with 18 bases between them. Written as DNA, the CDR3 is TGTGCCACCCTGCCCGGACAGACGTACACCGGGGAGCTGTTTTTT. Protein sequence: CATLPGQTYTGELFF.

This clonotype was counted a few times. The rearrangement links TRBV6-1 to TRBJ2-5; tentative D call: TRBD2 (6 bases). CDR1 is MNHNS, CDR2 SASEGT, per germline. V was clipped by 8 bases and J by 3 bases, with 10 bases between them. The CDR3 is 12 residues long. The CDR3 protein is CASRGEKETQYF. CDR3 bases: TGTGCCAGCCGCGGGGAGAAAGAGACCCAGTACTTC.